This entry lists 8 T cell receptor beta chains sequenced from one sample in a study of a mutant IDH1 vaccine in newly diagnosed glioma. As for time point: week 5, during vaccination. Mutant IDH1 20-mer peptide, at 300 ug, made up each vaccine dose, with topical imiquimod. The assay was immunoSEQ multiplex PCR, and TCRdb's table has in-frame clones only and misses some. The data show around 51,000 clones, about 77% seen once. These receptors have no known antigen. This sample comprised PBMCs, obtained from a glioma patient whose treatment included an IDH1 peptide vaccine. All receptors come from a middle-aged woman with glioma.

This clone showed up just a few times. J is TRBJ1-1 and V is TRBV5-5, with D uncertain. The CDR3 runs to 16 residues. V was pared by 5 bases and J by 2 bases, with 19 bases between. Germline values: CDR1 SGHKS, CDR2 YYEKEE (reference sequence). CDR3 nucleotide sequence: TGTGCCAGCAGTTTAAATCGTCTGGGATATAACACTGAAGCTTTCTTT. It is translated as CASSLNRLGYNTEAFF.

This clone was observed a few times. The chain carries TRBV4-1 and TRBJ1-3; D is possibly TRBD1 (5 bases). CDR1 is MGHRA and CDR2 is YSYEKL in the germline V gene. V was pared by 9 bases and J by 4 bases, with 10 bases between. This CDR3 region has 12 residues. CDR3 bases: TGCGCCAGTGTCAGGGCAGGAAACACCATATATTTT. As protein: CASVRAGNTIYF.

The J gene is TRBJ2-7, the V gene TRBV7-6, with TRBD1 matching 10 bases. This CDR3 comprises 14 residues. J lost 8 bases, V lost 0 bases, and 4 bases had no gene match. Germline lookup yields CDR1 SGHVS and CDR2 FNYEAQ. The CDR3 here is CASSLAGTGEKQYF. The CDR3, as DNA: TGTGCCAGCAGCTTAGCCGGGACAGGGGAAAAGCAGTACTTC.

This chain links TRBV30 with TRBJ1-6; D remains ambiguous. Trimming shortened V by 4 bases and J by 1 base, and 14 bases separated the two germline ends. Germline V CDR1 and CDR2: GTSNPN, SVGIG (reference sequence). This CDR3 spans 16 amino acids. DNA for the CDR3: TGTGCCTGGATCCCGGGCTCCGGTTCCTATAATTCACCCCTCCACTTT. It is translated as CAWIPGSGSYNSPLHF.

The chain employs TRBV5-1 and TRBJ2-5, with D tentatively TRBD2 (6 bases). V was trimmed by 7 bases and J by 3 bases, leaving 16 bases between them. This CDR3 is built from 14 residues. Looked up from germline, CDR1 is SGHRS and CDR2 is YFSETQ. This chain's CDR3 is CASRRDPQKETQYF. The CDR3 bases are TGCGCCAGCCGGAGGGACCCCCAAAAAGAGACCCAGTACTTC.

The V gene is TRBV14, the J gene TRBJ2-5; a weak D match, TRBD2 (5 bases). The CDR3 sequence is 13 residues long. Trimming removed 1 base at V and 5 bases at J, with 8 bases between. Germline loops: CDR1 SGHDN, CDR2 FVKESK. CDR3 nucleotide sequence: TGTGCCAGCAGCCAAGGATTAGCGGAGACCCAGTACTTC. Its translation is CASSQGLAETQYF. Using reference TRBV14 and TRBJ2-5 for the parts outside the CDR3, the full variable domain is EAGVTQFPSHSVIEKGQTVTLRCDPISGHDNLYWYRRVMGKEIKFLLHFVKESKQDESGMPNNRFLAERTGGTYSTLKVQPAELEDSGVYFCASSQGLAETQYFGPGTRLLVL.

This CDR3 reads CASAKWGTSGDPQETQYF. The CDR3 nucleotides read TGTGCCAGTGCCAAGTGGGGGACTAGCGGGGATCCCCAAGAGACCCAGTACTTC. This sequence joins TRBV27 and TRBJ2-5, with 13 bases fitting TRBD2. V dropped 9 bases and J dropped 1; count of bases not matched to a gene: 14. The CDR3 runs 18 residues. Germline CDR1 MNHEY, CDR2 SMNVEV (reference sequence).

This chain connects TRBV4-3 to TRBJ2-1, with 7 bases matching TRBD1. The germline V gene encodes CDR1 LGHNA and CDR2 YSLEER. V was clipped by 2 bases and J by 4 bases; unmatched bases: 8. The CDR3 is 16 amino acids. As DNA, the CDR3 is TGCGCCAGCAGCCAAAAACTCCGGGACAGATACAATGAGCAGTTCTTC. Residues: CASSQKLRDRYNEQFF.